This T cell receptor beta chain derives from a study of long-term antiretroviral therapy in people with HIV. Study-wide background: Initial samples were collected about a decade before the 2015 immediate-ART recommendation. Overall study results and limits: Diversity rose after ART but stayed below transplant donor controls. HIV repertoires spanned tighter CDR3 length ranges than controls did. At every time point, clones expanded before ART dominated the repertoire.

The assay used was immunoSEQ (version v3.0), run at survey level. Sequenced by immunoSEQ multiplex PCR; TCRdb stores in-frame clones only, minus some. The sample has 30,000 to 40,000 clones, about three quarters seen once. As to this clone: Its antigen remains unknown.

J was trimmed by 6 bases and V by 4 bases; bases with no gene match: 10. Germline V gene sequence: CDR1 MGHRA, CDR2 YSYEKL. This CDR3 contains 17 residues. The sample consisted of unsorted PBMCs, taken 2 years after starting antiretroviral therapy. The chain has TRBV4-1 and TRBJ1-6, with 9 bases lining up with TRBD1. The clonotype comes from a woman in her forties or fifties with HIV. For the CDR3, the DNA is TGCGCCAGCAGCCCTGGGACAGGGAGGAATATTAATTCACCCCTCCACTTT. Translating gives CASSPGTGRNINSPLHF.